The 29 T cell receptor beta chains given below trace back to one sample, sequenced in a study of Ad26.COV2.S vaccination and SARS-CoV-2 variants. This sample's treatment: roughly 18 received Ad26.COV2.S at low or high dose, single or two shots; 5 received placebo; per-sample allocation not given. Samples were taken on day 63 after the first vaccine or placebo injection. Data came from immunoSEQ multiplex PCR; TCRdb stores just in-frame clones and leaves some out. Of over 400,000 clones in the sample, 89% were seen once. The sample in question was peripheral blood, obtained in a trial of Ad26.COV2.S vaccine versus placebo. Receptors originate from a person aged 18-60 years who received the Ad26.COV2.S COVID-19 vaccine or a placebo.

The gene calls are TRBV12-5 and TRBJ2-3; possible D gene TRBD2, 5 bases. CDR3 length equals 13 residues. CDR1 and CDR2 (germline): LGHNT, FRNRAP. V lost 8 bases and J lost 0, with 9 bases in between. The CDR3 DNA sequence: TGTGCTAGTACACGGGGAAGCACAGATACGCAGTATTTT. Amino acid sequence: CASTRGSTDTQYF.

The gene calls are TRBV15 and TRBJ1-4; possible D gene TRBD1, 6 bases. Trimming left V 1 base short and J 3 bases short, with 9 bases between. The CDR3 is 15 amino acids. Per germline, CDR1 LNHNV and CDR2 YYDKDF (reference sequence). The CDR3 region has the DNA TGTGCCACCAGCAGAGGGACAGCCTCTAATGAAAAACTGTTTTTT. Protein product: CATSRGTASNEKLFF. Using reference TRBV15 and TRBJ1-4 for the parts outside the CDR3, the full variable domain is DAMVIQNPRYQVTQFGKPVTLSCSQTLNHNVMYWYQQKSSQAPKLLFHYYDKDFNNEADTPDNFQSRRPNTSFCFLDIRSPGLGDTAMYLCATSRGTASNEKLFFGSGTQLSVL.

V gene TRBV20-1 combines with J gene TRBJ2-1; 10 nucleotides agree with TRBD2. The trim removed 3 bases at V and 7 bases at J, leaving 12 bases unmatched. This CDR3 is 16 amino acids long. The germline gives CDR1 DFQATT, CDR2 SNEGSKA (reference sequence). The CDR3 DNA sequence: TGCAGTGCTAGTGGGCTAGCGGGAGCCCTAGGGAATGAGCAGTTCTTC. Amino acid sequence: CSASGLAGALGNEQFF.

This chain connects TRBV5-4 to TRBJ2-2; no firm D call. Germline-derived CDR1 and CDR2 are SGHNT and YYREEE (reference sequence). With 4 bases removed from V and 5 bases from J, the gap between germline ends came to 9 bases. This CDR3 is 13 amino acids long. The CDR3 region has the DNA TGTGCCAGCAGCCGCTACGGAACCGGGGAGCTGTTTTTT. It is translated as CASSRYGTGELFF. The full variable domain, in which reference TRBV5-4 and TRBJ2-2 provide the parts outside the CDR3, is ETGVTQSPTHLIKTRGQQVTLRCSSQSGHNTVSWYQQALGQGPQFIFQYYREEENGRGNFPPRFSGLQFPNYSSELNVNALELDDSALYLCASSRYGTGELFFGEGSRLTVL.

The chain uses TRBV10-3 and TRBJ1-2, with D perhaps matching TRBD1 (5 bases). CDR3 length: 14 amino acids. Germline-derived CDR1 and CDR2 are ENHRY and SYGVKD. Trimming took off 8 bases at V and 5 bases at J, with 18 bases between the two ends. Here the CDR3 DNA reads TGTGCCATCGCGGGGGACCGCCGGACGTATGGCTACACCTTC. Amino acid sequence: CAIAGDRRTYGYTF.

The CDR3 is CASSRRGRTGELFF. The CDR3 bases are TGCGCCAGCAGCCGGAGGGGCAGGACCGGGGAGCTGTTTTTT. The chain has TRBV5-1 and TRBJ2-2, with D perhaps TRBD2 (6 bases). This CDR3 is 14 amino acids long. V lost 4 bases and J lost 5, with 12 bases in between. CDR1 and CDR2 (germline): SGHRS, YFSETQ.

The chain uses TRBV27 and TRBJ1-2; D is uncertain. The CDR3 spans 13 residues. Trimming removed 6 bases at V and 5 bases at J, with 13 bases between. Germline V gene sequence: CDR1 MNHEY, CDR2 SMNVEV (reference sequence). This CDR3 reads CASSPLPSYGYTF. DNA for the CDR3: TGTGCCAGCAGCCCCTTACCTTCTTATGGCTACACCTTC.

The V call is TRBV3-1 (or the pseudogene TRBV3-2), the J call TRBJ1-2; D not certain. V was shortened by 5 bases and J by 2 bases, with 15 bases between the two germline ends. Germline CDR1 LGHDT, CDR2 YNNKEL (reference sequence). The CDR3 spans 15 residues. This chain's CDR3 is CASSYNLDGNYGYTF. CDR3 DNA: TGTGCCAGCAGCTATAACCTGGACGGAAACTATGGCTACACCTTC.

About this clone itself: Mismatch with germline at one junction end may stem from a read error. The J gene is TRBJ1-2, the V gene TRBV3-1 (or the pseudogene TRBV3-2), with a tentative D call TRBD1 (5 bases). CDR3 length: 15 residues. CDR1 is LGHDT and CDR2 is YNNKEL in the germline V gene (reference sequence). Written as DNA, the CDR3 is TGTGCCAGCAGCCGCATAGGGACGGCGTCCATCCCTTTCTCCTTC. It specifies CASSRIGTASIPFSF.

V is TRBV3-1 (or the pseudogene TRBV3-2) and J is TRBJ2-3; 9 bases are a match to TRBD2. CDR3 size: 18 residues. The V segment lost 4 bases and the J segment 3 bases; nucleotides outside the gene matches: 14. Germline-derived CDR1 and CDR2 are LGHDT and YNNKEL (reference sequence). CDR3 nucleotides: TGTGCCAGCAGCCCCTGGGGGCAGCGGGAGGTGTTTACAGATACGCAGTATTTT. It encodes CASSPWGQREVFTDTQYF.

This clone was observed once. The chain is built from TRBV27 and TRBJ2-5; no clear D gene. Germline assignment: CDR1 MNHEY and CDR2 SMNVEV (reference sequence). Trimming removed 6 bases at V and 2 bases at J, with 16 bases between. This CDR3 has 15 residues. The CDR3 spells CASSPLVNSQETQYF. The CDR3 DNA sequence: TGTGCCAGCAGCCCCCTAGTCAATTCACAAGAGACCCAGTACTTC.

The chain employs TRBV4-2 and TRBJ1-6; D might be TRBD1 (5 bases). Trimming pared 9 bases from V and 8 bases from J, leaving 17 bases between. Germline V lookup: CDR1 LGHNA, CDR2 YNFKEQ. CDR3 length equals 14 residues. The CDR3 coding sequence is TGTGCCAGTGATAGAGAAGGGGCCGATTCACCCCTCCACTTT. Translating it yields CASDREGADSPLHF.

This clone was observed a single time. The chain joins TRBV5-1 to TRBJ2-5; 12 positions agree with TRBD1. The CDR3 extends over 17 amino acids. CDR1 is SGHRS and CDR2 is YFSETQ in the germline V gene. V shed 2 bases and J 5 bases; nucleotides not matched to a gene: 10. CDR3 residues: CASSFSLGQGAGETQYF. CDR3 in DNA: TGCGCCAGCAGCTTCTCCTTGGGACAGGGGGCTGGTGAGACCCAGTACTTC.

V and J are TRBV7-2 and TRBJ1-2; TRBD1 might be the D (5 bases). The V and J ends lost 7 bases and 7 bases respectively, with 16 bases between them. Per the germline V gene, CDR1 is SGHTA and CDR2 is FQGNSA. The CDR3 consists of 13 residues. The DNA for the CDR3 is TGTGCCAGCAACGCCAGGGTTTCAGGTGGCTACACCTTC. Translated: CASNARVSGGYTF.

J is TRBJ1-4 and V is TRBV30, with D possibly being TRBD1 (5 bases). Deletions cut 2 bases from V and 8 bases from J, with 6 bases between. Germline CDR1 reads GTSNPN; CDR2 reads SVGIG (reference sequence). The CDR3 has 11 residues. The CDR3 is CAWSWGEKLFF. In DNA, the CDR3 is TGTGCCTGGAGTTGGGGGGAAAAACTGTTTTTT. Variable domain in full (rest from reference TRBV30 and TRBJ1-4): SQTIHQWPATLVQPVGSPLSLECTVEGTSNPNLYWYRQAAGRGLQLLFYSVGIGQISSEVPQNLSASRPQDRQFILSSKKLLLSDSGFYLCAWSWGEKLFFGSGTQLSVL.

This clone was detected once. The chain couples TRBV7-3 to TRBJ1-2; D uncertain. The CDR3 contains 15 residues. The germline CDR1 and CDR2 sequences are SGHTA and FQGTGA. V lost 6 bases and J lost 3, with 17 bases in between. The CDR3 DNA reads as TGTGCCAGCAGTAATCAAAGGGTTGGCGACTATGGCTACACCTTC. Protein product: CASSNQRVGDYGYTF.

This chain connects TRBV13 to TRBJ2-1, with no clear D. From germline, CDR1 is PRHDT and CDR2 FYEKMQ (reference sequence). V lost 4 bases and J lost 7, with 17 bases in between. The CDR3 contains 15 residues. CDR3 coding DNA: TGTGCCAGCAGCTCCCGGACGCTTTATGGAAATGAGCAGTTCTTC. Translating it yields CASSSRTLYGNEQFF.

This CDR3 is CASSTDRGRLSRKNTEAFF. In nucleotides, the CDR3 is TGTGCCAGTAGTACAGACAGGGGCCGGTTATCCCGGAAGAACACTGAAGCTTTCTTT. V usage is TRBV19 and J usage is TRBJ1-1, with 8 positions matching TRBD1. Trimming cost V 4 bases and J 1 base; bases outside gene matches: 17. The CDR3 runs to 19 residues. Germline lookup yields CDR1 LNHDA and CDR2 SQIVND (reference sequence).

The chain links TRBV18 to TRBJ1-6; weak D call: TRBD1 (5 bases). The CDR3 has 17 amino acids. The germline CDR1 and CDR2 sequences are KGHSH and LQKENI. The V gene lost 3 bases and the J gene lost 10 bases, with 22 bases spanning the gap. The CDR3 protein is CASSPPMSFGGRSPLHF. CDR3 bases: TGTGCCAGCTCACCCCCAATGTCATTCGGGGGACGCTCACCCCTCCACTTT.

The chain joins TRBV3-1 (or the pseudogene TRBV3-2) to TRBJ2-5, with 8 positions matching TRBD1. Losses at the gene ends were 2 bases for V and 1 base for J; bases not matched to a gene: 12. The germline V gene has CDR1 LGHDT and CDR2 YNNKEL (reference sequence). The CDR3 length is 18 residues. The DNA for the CDR3 is TGTGCCAGCAGCCAATCGTTTATCCGGACAGGGCTCCAAGAGACCCAGTACTTC. This codes for CASSQSFIRTGLQETQYF.

The chain uses TRBV4-3 and TRBJ2-3; TRBD1 matches 7 bases. Losses at the gene ends were 3 bases for V and 2 bases for J; bases not matched to a gene: 5. The V gene's germline CDR1 is LGHNA and CDR2 YSLEER. This CDR3 comprises 15 residues. CDR3 DNA: TGCGCCAGCAGCCATACGACAGGGTTCACAGATACGCAGTATTTT. Protein product: CASSHTTGFTDTQYF.

J is TRBJ1-2 and V is TRBV6-6; a weak D match, TRBD1 (6 bases). Trimming pared 5 bases from V and 8 bases from J, leaving 15 bases between. CDR1 MNHNY and CDR2 SVGAGI come from the germline V gene (reference sequence). The CDR3 loop spans 13 amino acids. In DNA form, the CDR3 reads TGTGCCAGCAGTCGAAACAGGGTAGGAGGCTACACCTTC. Its protein is CASSRNRVGGYTF.

This clone has ten or more counts. V usage is TRBV9 and J usage is TRBJ1-2; no clear D. Per the germline V gene, CDR1 is SGDLS and CDR2 is YYNGEE. Trimming took 3 bases from V and 4 from J, leaving 25 bases between them. This CDR3 is 18 amino acids long. The CDR3 is CASSGKEGREPHRYGYTF. Written as DNA, the CDR3 is TGTGCCAGCAGCGGCAAAGAGGGTAGGGAACCTCATCGCTATGGCTACACCTTC.

The V and J genes are TRBV18 and TRBJ1-1; D remains unclear. The CDR3 spans 12 residues. Trimming took 3 bases from V and 2 from J, leaving 4 bases between them. Germline CDR1 reads KGHSH; CDR2 reads LQKENI. In DNA form, the CDR3 reads TGTGCCAGCTCACCGACAAACACTGAAGCTTTCTTT. This codes for CASSPTNTEAFF.

This chain joins TRBV18 and TRBJ2-7; D call uncertain. Germline V gene data show CDR1 as KGHSH and CDR2 as LQKENI. The CDR3 extends over 14 amino acids. Trimming took 0 bases from V and 3 from J, leaving 9 bases between them. In DNA, the CDR3 is TGTGCCAGCTCACCACCTTCTGGTATCTACGAGCAGTACTTC. Its translation is CASSPPSGIYEQYF.

V usage is TRBV5-4 and J usage is TRBJ2-3; TRBD1 matches at 11 bases. Germline CDR1 and CDR2: SGHNT and YYREEE (reference sequence). V lost 3 bases and J lost 3; bases outside the gene matches: 3. This CDR3 is built from 15 residues. CDR3 loop: CASSSGTGGTDTQYF. As DNA, the CDR3 is TGTGCCAGCAGCTCCGGGACAGGGGGGACAGATACGCAGTATTTT.

The V call is TRBV7-9, the J call TRBJ2-7; TRBD1 is a possible D gene (5 bases). The V and J ends lost 5 bases and 0 bases respectively, with 17 bases between them. Germline-derived CDR1 and CDR2 are SEHNR and FQNEAQ (reference sequence). This CDR3 has 16 residues. CDR3 in amino acids: CASSGTRTSSSYEQYF. As DNA, the CDR3 is TGTGCCAGCAGCGGAACGAGGACATCTAGCTCCTACGAGCAGTACTTC.

The gene calls are TRBV16 and TRBJ1-1, with no clear D. CDR3 length: 16 amino acids. Germline V CDR1 and CDR2: KGHSY, FQNENV. V was shortened by 4 bases and J by 0 bases, with 15 bases between the two germline ends. The CDR3: CASSRALGPLNTEAFF. The DNA for the CDR3 is TGTGCCAGCAGCCGAGCATTAGGACCGCTGAACACTGAAGCTTTCTTT. The full variable domain, rest sourced from reference TRBV16 and TRBJ1-1, is GEEVAQTPKHLVRGEGQKAKLYCAPIKGHSYVFWYQQVLKNEFKFLISFQNENVFDETGMPKERFSAKCLPNSPCSLEIQATKLEDSAVYFCASSRALGPLNTEAFFGQGTRLTVV.

The V gene is TRBV19, the J gene TRBJ2-2; D tentatively reads TRBD1 or TRBD2 (6 bases each). The germline V gene has CDR1 LNHDA and CDR2 SQIVND (reference sequence). The V and J ends lost 7 bases and 1 base respectively, with 16 bases between them. The CDR3 loop spans 16 amino acids. The CDR3 protein is CASNPQGRRNTGELFF. The CDR3 nucleotides read TGTGCCAGTAATCCCCAGGGGAGGCGGAACACCGGGGAGCTGTTTTTT.